This note documents a single T cell receptor beta chain sequence. The source of the sample is a study of blood T cell repertoires in COVID-19. V lost 0 bases, J lost 0 bases, and 6 bases lay in between. The CDR3 loop spans 14 amino acids. Per germline, CDR1 SGHNT and CDR2 YENEEA. Measured with immunoSEQ multiplex PCR; TCRdb has only the in-frame clones, and not every one. The data contain some 320,000 clones, more than 90% of them seen just once; the ten biggest clones take up roughly 2.6%. Self-reported history from a screening survey and questionnaire set each donor's cohort. J is TRBJ2-7 and V is TRBV11-3; D is unclear. The source material was PBMCs or T cells enriched from blood (not recorded which). This TCR was recovered from a man between 60 and 70 years old who had recovered from COVID-19. Here the CDR3 DNA reads TGTGCCAGCAGCTTAGATCCTAGCTCCTACGAGCAGTACTTC. Its translation is CASSLDPSSYEQYF.